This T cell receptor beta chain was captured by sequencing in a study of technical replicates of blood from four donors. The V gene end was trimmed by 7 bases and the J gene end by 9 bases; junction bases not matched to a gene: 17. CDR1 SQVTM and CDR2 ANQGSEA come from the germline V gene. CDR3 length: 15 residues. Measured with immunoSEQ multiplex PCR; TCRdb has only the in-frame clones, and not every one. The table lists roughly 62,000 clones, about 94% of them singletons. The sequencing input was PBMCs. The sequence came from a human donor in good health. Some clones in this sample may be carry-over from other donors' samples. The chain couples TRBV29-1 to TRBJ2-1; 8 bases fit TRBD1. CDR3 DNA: TGCAGCGCCGGGCCCCAGGGGGCGAATCCGCGTGAGCAGTTCTTC. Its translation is CSAGPQGANPREQFF.